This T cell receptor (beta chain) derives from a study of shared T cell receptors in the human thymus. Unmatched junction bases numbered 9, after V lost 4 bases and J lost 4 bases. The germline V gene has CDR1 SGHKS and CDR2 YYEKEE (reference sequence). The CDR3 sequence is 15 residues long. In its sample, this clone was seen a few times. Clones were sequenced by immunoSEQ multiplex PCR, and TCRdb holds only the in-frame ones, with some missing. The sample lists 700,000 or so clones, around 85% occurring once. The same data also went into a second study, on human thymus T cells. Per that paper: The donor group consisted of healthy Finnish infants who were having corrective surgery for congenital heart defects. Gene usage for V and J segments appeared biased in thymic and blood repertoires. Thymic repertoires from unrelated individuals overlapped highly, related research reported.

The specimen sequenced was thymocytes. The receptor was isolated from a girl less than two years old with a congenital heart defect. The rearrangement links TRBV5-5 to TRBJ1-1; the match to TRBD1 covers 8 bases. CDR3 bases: TGTGCCAGCAGCCCTTCCAGGGGGCGGAGCACTGAAGCTTTCTTT. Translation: CASSPSRGRSTEAFF.